The 12 T cell receptor beta chains below all came from one sample that was sequenced in a study of T cell responses to AZD1222 COVID-19 vaccine. Assay: immunoSEQ multiplex PCR; the TCRdb copy retains only in-frame clones and omits some. This table has roughly 60,000 clones, 70% to 80% appearing once. The specimen was peripheral blood, collected 28 days after the second AZD1222 dose. The receptors stem from an adult who received the AZD1222 COVID-19 vaccine.

There are a few counts of this clone. V gene TRBV5-6 combines with J gene TRBJ1-1; D is unresolved. Germline V gene data show CDR1 as SGHDT and CDR2 as YYEEEE. Trimming took 5 bases from V and 1 from J, leaving 9 bases between them. The CDR3 extends over 13 amino acids. The CDR3, as DNA: TGTGCCAGCAGTGGGTGGGGGAACACTGAAGCTTTCTTT. Amino acid sequence: CASSGWGNTEAFF.

The J gene is TRBJ2-7, the V gene TRBV7-2; 8 positions match TRBD1. Germline CDR1 SGHTA, CDR2 FQGNSA. The V and J ends lost 4 bases and 7 bases, in that order; junction bases with no gene match: 12. This CDR3 has 15 residues. CDR3 loop: CASSYDPQGVGEQYF. The CDR3 nucleotides are TGTGCCAGCAGCTACGACCCACAGGGGGTGGGGGAGCAGTACTTC.

This clone was seen just once. The chain carries TRBV7-9 and TRBJ2-1, with no clear D. The CDR3 is 16 residues long. The germline V gene has CDR1 SEHNR and CDR2 FQNEAQ (reference sequence). V lost 6 bases to trimming and J lost 5 bases, with 20 bases between them. The CDR3 DNA sequence: TGTGCCAGCAGACCCATCGGCCCTGCTACTAACAATGAGCAGTTCTTC. Translation: CASRPIGPATNNEQFF.

V usage is TRBV10-3 and J usage is TRBJ2-1, with 7 positions matching TRBD1. CDR3 length: 13 amino acids. Germline lookup yields CDR1 ENHRY and CDR2 SYGVKD. With V trimmed by 0 bases and J by 14 bases, 7 bases remained unmatched. The CDR3 is CAISESMAQGKFF. The CDR3 DNA is TGTGCCATCAGTGAGTCGATGGCACAGGGGAAGTTCTTC.

V is TRBV12-1 and J is TRBJ1-1; the DNA was not compared with TRBD1, the D call given in the table. TRBV12-1 is described as a pseudogene. The CDR3 loop spans 15 amino acids. In DNA, the CDR3 is TGTGCCAGCAGCTCCCCGGGACAGGGGAACACTGAAGCTTTCTTT. It encodes CASSSPGQGNTEAFF.

Only a few counts were recorded for this clone. The chain carries TRBV11-2 and TRBJ1-4, with no clear D. The germline gives CDR1 SGHAT, CDR2 FQNNGV. This CDR3 region has 17 residues. The V gene lost 1 base and the J gene lost 7 bases, with 19 bases spanning the gap. In nucleotides, the CDR3 is TGTGCCAGCAGCTTAGGATTACTTAAGACACGCGGTGAAAAACTGTTTTTT. This encodes CASSLGLLKTRGEKLFF.

The chain is built from TRBV7-9 and TRBJ2-6, with 9 bases matching TRBD1. After removal of 3 bases from V and 0 bases from J, the junction contained 3 bases not matched to a gene. CDR3 length: 17 residues. Per the germline V gene, CDR1 is SEHNR and CDR2 is FQNEAQ (reference sequence). CDR3 region: CASSFGQGPSGANVLTF. The CDR3 region has the DNA TGTGCCAGCAGCTTCGGACAGGGGCCCTCTGGGGCCAACGTCCTGACTTTC.

CDR3 residues: CASSERDTHQPQHF. DNA of the CDR3: TGTGCCAGCAGCGAGCGGGACACCCATCAGCCCCAGCATTTT. The V and J genes are TRBV9 and TRBJ1-5, with D possibly matching TRBD1 (6 bases). Germline assignment: CDR1 SGDLS and CDR2 YYNGEE. Trimming pared 3 bases from V and 5 bases from J, leaving 12 bases between. This CDR3 has 14 amino acids.

The gene calls are TRBV12-3 or TRBV12-4 and TRBJ1-1; D not certain. The CDR3 consists of 13 residues. V lost 5 bases to trimming and J lost 0 bases, with 7 bases between them. CDR3 DNA sequence: TGTGCCAGCAGTCCCCAGATGAACACTGAAGCTTTCTTT. Amino acids: CASSPQMNTEAFF.

The gene calls are TRBV11-1 and TRBJ2-1; the D call may be TRBD1 or TRBD2 (6 bases each). The CDR3 runs to 16 residues. V lost 5 bases to trimming and J lost 0 bases, with 14 bases between them. Per germline, CDR1 SGHAT and CDR2 FQDESV (reference sequence). CDR3 nucleotides: TGTGCCAGCAGCCGAACCGGGGGCCGCTCCTACAATGAGCAGTTCTTC. Translated: CASSRTGGRSYNEQFF.

The rearrangement uses TRBV28 and TRBJ1-1; the D gene is possibly TRBD1 (5 bases). Looked up from germline, CDR1 is MDHEN and CDR2 is SYDVKM. The CDR3 has 15 amino acids. Trimming left V 0 bases short and J 5 bases short, with 13 bases between. DNA of the CDR3: TGTGCCAGCAGTTTATGGGAGGAAGGGGTAACTGAAGCTTTCTTT. This codes for CASSLWEEGVTEAFF.

The chain couples TRBV6-2 or TRBV6-3 to TRBJ2-1, with no clear D. The CDR3 runs 13 residues. Germline values: CDR1 MNHEY, CDR2 SVGEGT. V was clipped by 0 bases and J by 12 bases, with 12 bases between them. The CDR3 bases are TGTGCCAGCAGTTACTCGTCGGTGCCTGGGCAGTTCTTC. Protein: CASSYSSVPGQFF.